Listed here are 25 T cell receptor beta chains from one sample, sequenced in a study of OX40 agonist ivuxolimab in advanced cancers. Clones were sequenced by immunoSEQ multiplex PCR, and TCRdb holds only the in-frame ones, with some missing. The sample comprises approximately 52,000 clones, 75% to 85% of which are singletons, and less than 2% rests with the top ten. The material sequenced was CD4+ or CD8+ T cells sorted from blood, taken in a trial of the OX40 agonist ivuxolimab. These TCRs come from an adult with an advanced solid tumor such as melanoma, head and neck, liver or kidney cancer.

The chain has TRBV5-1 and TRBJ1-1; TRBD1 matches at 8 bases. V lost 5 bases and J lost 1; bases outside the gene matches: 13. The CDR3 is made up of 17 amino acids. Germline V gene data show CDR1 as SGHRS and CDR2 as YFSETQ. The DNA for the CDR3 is TGCGCCAGCAGTGGAAGACAGGGGACCACAAAGAACACTGAAGCTTTCTTT. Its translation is CASSGRQGTTKNTEAFF.

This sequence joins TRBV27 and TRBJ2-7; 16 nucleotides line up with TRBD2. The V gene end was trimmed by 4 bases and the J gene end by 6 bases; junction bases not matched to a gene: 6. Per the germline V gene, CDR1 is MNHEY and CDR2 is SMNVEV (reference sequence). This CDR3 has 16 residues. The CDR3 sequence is CASSSPGTSGRGEQYF. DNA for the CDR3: TGTGCCAGCAGTTCGCCCGGGACTAGCGGGAGGGGCGAGCAGTACTTC.

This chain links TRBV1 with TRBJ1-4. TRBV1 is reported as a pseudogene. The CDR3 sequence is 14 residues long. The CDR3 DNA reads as TGCACCAGCAGCCGCCACACGGTTAATGAAAAACTGTTTTTT. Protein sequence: CTSSRHTVNEKLFF.

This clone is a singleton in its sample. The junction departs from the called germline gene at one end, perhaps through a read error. CDR3: CASSLAGGNSYEQYF. DNA of the CDR3: TGTGCCAGCAGCCTAGCGGGAGGGAACTCCTACGAGCAGTACTTC. The J gene is TRBJ2-7, the V gene TRBV7-2; 12 nucleotides match TRBD2. The CDR3 extends over 15 amino acids. The V gene's germline CDR1 is SGHTA and CDR2 FQGNSA.

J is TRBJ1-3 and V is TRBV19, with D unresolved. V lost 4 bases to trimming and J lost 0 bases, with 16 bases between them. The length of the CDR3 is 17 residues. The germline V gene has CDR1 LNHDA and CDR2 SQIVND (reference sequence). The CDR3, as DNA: TGTGCCAGTAGTACAGCTCGTGGACGGCTCTCTGGAAACACCATATATTTT. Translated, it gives CASSTARGRLSGNTIYF.

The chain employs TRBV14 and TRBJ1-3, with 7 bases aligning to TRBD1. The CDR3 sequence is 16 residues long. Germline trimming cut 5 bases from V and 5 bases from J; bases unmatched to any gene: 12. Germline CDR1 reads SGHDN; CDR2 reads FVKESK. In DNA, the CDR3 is TGTGCCAGCAGCTCAATCCGGGACAGATTTAGAAACACCATATATTTT. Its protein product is CASSSIRDRFRNTIYF.

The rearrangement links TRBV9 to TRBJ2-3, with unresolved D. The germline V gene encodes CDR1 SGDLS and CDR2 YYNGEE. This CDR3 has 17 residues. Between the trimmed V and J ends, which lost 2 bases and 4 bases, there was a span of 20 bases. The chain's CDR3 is CASSVLPGPPWADTQYF. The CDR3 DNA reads TGTGCCAGCAGCGTCCTCCCGGGTCCTCCTTGGGCAGATACGCAGTATTTT.

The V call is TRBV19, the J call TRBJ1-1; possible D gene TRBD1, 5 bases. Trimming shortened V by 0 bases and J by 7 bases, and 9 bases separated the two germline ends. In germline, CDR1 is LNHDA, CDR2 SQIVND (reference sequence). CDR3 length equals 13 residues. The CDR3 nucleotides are TGTGCCAGTAGTATAGAATGGGACGGTGAAGCTTTCTTT. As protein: CASSIEWDGEAFF.

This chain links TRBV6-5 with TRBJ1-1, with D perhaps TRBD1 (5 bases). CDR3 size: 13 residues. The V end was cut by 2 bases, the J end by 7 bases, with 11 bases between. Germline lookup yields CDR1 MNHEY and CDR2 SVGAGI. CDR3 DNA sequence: TGTGCCAGCAGTTACGGCCCGGACAATGAAGCTTTCTTT. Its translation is CASSYGPDNEAFF.

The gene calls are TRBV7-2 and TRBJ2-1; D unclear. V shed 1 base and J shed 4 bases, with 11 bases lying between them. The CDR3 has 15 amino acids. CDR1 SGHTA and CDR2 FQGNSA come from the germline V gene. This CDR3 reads CASSLEVEQYNEQFF. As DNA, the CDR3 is TGTGCCAGCAGCTTAGAGGTAGAACAGTACAATGAGCAGTTCTTC.

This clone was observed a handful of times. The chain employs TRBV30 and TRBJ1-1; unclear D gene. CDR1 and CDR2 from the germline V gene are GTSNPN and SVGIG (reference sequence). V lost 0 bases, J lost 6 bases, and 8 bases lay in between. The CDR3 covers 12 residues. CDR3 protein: CAWSVSYSEAFF. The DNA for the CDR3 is TGTGCCTGGAGTGTTTCCTACTCTGAAGCTTTCTTT.

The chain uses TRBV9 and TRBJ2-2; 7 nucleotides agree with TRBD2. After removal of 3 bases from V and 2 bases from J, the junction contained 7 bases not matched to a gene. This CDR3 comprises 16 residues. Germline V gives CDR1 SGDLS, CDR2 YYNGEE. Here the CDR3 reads CASSARAGINTGELFF. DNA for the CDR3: TGTGCCAGCAGCGCCAGAGCGGGAATAAACACCGGGGAGCTGTTTTTT. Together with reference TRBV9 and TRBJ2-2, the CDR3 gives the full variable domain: DSGVTQTPKHLITATGQRVTLRCSPRSGDLSVYWYQQSLDQGLQFLIQYYNGEERAKGNILERFSAQQFPDLHSELNLSSLELGDSALYFCASSARAGINTGELFFGEGSRLTVL.

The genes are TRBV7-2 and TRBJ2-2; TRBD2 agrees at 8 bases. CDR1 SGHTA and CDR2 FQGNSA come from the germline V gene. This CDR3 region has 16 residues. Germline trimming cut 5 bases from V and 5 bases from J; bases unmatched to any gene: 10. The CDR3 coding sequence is TGTGCCAGCAGCCCACTTAGCGGGAAAAGGACCGGGGAGCTGTTTTTT. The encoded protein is CASSPLSGKRTGELFF.

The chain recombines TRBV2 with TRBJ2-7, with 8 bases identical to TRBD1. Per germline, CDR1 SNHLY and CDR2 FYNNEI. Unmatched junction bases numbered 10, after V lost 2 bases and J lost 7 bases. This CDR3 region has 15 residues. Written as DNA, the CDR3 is TGTGCCAGCAGTGAAACGACAGGGGCTTTAGGGGAGCAGTACTTC. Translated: CASSETTGALGEQYF.

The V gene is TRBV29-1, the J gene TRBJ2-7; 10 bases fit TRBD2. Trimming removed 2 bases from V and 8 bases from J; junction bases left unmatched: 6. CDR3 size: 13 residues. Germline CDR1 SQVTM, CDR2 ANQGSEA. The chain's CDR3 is CSVERLAGAQQYF. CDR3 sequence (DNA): TGCAGCGTTGAACGGCTAGCGGGAGCTCAGCAGTACTTC.

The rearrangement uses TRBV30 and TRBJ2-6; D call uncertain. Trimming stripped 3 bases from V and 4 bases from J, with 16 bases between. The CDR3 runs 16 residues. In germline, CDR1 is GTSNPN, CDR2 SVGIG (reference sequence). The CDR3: CAWRFGTASGANVLTF. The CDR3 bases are TGTGCCTGGAGATTCGGTACGGCCTCGGGGGCCAACGTCCTGACTTTC.

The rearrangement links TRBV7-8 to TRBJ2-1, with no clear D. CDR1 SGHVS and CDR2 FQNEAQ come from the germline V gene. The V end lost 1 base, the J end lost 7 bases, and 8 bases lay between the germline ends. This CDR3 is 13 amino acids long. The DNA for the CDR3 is TGTGCCAGCAGCTTAGTTCCGGGTAATGAGCAGTTCTTC. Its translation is CASSLVPGNEQFF. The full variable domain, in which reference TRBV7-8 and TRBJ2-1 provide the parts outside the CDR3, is GAGVSQSPRYKVAKRGQDVALRCDPISGHVSLFWYQQALGQGPEFLTYFQNEAQLDKSGLPSDRFFAERPEGSVSTLKIQRTQQEDSAVYLCASSLVPGNEQFFGPGTRLTVL.

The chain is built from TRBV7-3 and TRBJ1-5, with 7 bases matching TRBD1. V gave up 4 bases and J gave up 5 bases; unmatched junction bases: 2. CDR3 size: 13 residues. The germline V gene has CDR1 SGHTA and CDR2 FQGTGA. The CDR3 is CASSSDRDQPQHF. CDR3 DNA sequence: TGTGCCAGCAGCTCTGACAGGGATCAGCCCCAGCATTTT.

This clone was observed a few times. CDR3 region: CASSLDPGAGYTF. CDR3 sequence (DNA): TGTGCCAGCAGCTTAGATCCAGGGGCTGGCTACACCTTC. The V gene is TRBV7-3, the J gene TRBJ1-2; the D gene is possibly TRBD1 (6 bases). CDR1 SGHTA and CDR2 FQGTGA come from the germline V gene. The ends were cut back, 2 bases at V and 7 bases at J, with 11 bases in the middle. The CDR3 length is 13 residues.

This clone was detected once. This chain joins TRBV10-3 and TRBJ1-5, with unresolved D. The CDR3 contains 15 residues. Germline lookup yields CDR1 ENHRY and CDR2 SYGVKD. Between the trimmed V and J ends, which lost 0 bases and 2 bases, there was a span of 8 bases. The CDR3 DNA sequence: TGTGCCATCAGTGAGTCGACCGGAGGCAATCAGCCCCAGCATTTT. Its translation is CAISESTGGNQPQHF.

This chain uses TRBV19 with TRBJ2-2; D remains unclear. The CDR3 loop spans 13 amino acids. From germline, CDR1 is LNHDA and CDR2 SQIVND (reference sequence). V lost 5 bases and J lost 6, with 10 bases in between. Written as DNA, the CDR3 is TGTGCCAGTAGTTCAGCCACCCCCGGGGAGCTGTTTTTT. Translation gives CASSSATPGELFF.

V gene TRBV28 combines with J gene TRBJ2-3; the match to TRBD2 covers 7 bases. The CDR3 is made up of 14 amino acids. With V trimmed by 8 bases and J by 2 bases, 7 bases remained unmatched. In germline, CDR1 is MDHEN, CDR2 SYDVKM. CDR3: CASARAGITDTQYF. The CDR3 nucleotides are TGTGCCAGCGCTCGAGCGGGGATCACAGATACGCAGTATTTT.

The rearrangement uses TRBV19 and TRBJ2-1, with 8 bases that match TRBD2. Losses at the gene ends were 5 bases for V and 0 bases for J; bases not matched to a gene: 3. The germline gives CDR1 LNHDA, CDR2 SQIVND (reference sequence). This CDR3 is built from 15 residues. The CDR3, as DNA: TGTGCCAGTAGTGCAGGACTAGCCTCCTACAATGAGCAGTTCTTC. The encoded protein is CASSAGLASYNEQFF.

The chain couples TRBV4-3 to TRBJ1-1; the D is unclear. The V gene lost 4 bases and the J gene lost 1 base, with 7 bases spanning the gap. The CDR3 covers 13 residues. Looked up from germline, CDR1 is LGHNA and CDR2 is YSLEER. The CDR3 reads CASSLSENTEAFF. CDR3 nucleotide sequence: TGCGCCAGCAGCCTCTCGGAGAACACTGAAGCTTTCTTT.

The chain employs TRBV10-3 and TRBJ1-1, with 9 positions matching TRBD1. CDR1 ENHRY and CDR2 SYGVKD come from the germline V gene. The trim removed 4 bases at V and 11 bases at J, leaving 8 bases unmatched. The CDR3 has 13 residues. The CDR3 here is CAISGMDRGEAFF. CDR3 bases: TGTGCCATCAGTGGAATGGACAGGGGTGAGGCTTTCTTT.